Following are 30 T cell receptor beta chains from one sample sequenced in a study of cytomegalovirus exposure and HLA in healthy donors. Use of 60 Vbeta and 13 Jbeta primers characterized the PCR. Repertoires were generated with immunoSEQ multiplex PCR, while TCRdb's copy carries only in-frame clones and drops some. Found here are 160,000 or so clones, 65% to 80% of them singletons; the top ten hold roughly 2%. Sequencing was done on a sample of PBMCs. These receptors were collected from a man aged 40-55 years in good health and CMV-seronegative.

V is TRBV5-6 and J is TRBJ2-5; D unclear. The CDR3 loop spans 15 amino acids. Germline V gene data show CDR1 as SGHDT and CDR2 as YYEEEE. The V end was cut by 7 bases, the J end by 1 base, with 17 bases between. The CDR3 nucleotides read TGTGCCAGCTTATCCTTGCCCGCCGGCCAAGAGACCCAGTACTTC. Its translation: CASLSLPAGQETQYF.

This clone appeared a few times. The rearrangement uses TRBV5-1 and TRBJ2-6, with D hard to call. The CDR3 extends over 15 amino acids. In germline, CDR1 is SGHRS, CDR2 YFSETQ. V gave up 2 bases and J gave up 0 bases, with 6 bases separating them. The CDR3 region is CASSLQFSGANVLTF. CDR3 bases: TGCGCCAGCAGCTTACAGTTCTCTGGGGCCAACGTCCTGACTTTC.

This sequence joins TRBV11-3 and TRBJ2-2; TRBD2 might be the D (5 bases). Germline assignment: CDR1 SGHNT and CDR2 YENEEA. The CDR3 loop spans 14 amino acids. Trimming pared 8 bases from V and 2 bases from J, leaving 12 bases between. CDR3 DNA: TGTGCCAGCGGGTTAGGGAGTAACACCGGGGAGCTGTTTTTT. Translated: CASGLGSNTGELFF. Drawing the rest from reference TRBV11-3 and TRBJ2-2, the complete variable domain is EAGVVQSPRYKIIEKKQPVAFWCNPISGHNTLYWYLQNLGQGPELLIRYENEEAVDDSQLPKDRFSAERLKGVDSTLKIQPAELGDSAVYLCASGLGSNTGELFFGEGSRLTVL.

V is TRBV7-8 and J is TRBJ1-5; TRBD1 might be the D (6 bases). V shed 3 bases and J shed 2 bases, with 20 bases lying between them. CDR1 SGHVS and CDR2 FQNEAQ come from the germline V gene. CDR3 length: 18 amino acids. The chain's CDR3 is CASSLGSNREWGNQPQHF. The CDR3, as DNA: TGTGCCAGCAGCTTGGGATCAAACAGGGAGTGGGGCAATCAGCCCCAGCATTTT.

The CDR3 here is CAWSVQINSPLHF. CDR3 bases: TGTGCCTGGAGTGTACAGATTAATTCACCCCTCCACTTT. The V and J genes are TRBV30 and TRBJ1-6; D ambiguous. Looked up from germline, CDR1 is GTSNPN and CDR2 is SVGIG (reference sequence). This CDR3 is built from 13 residues. V gave up 0 bases and J gave up 6 bases, with 6 bases separating them. The whole variable domain, remainder taken from reference TRBV30 and TRBJ1-6, is SQTIHQWPATLVQPVGSPLSLECTVEGTSNPNLYWYRQAAGRGLQLLFYSVGIGQISSEVPQNLSASRPQDRQFILSSKKLLLSDSGFYLCAWSVQINSPLHFGNGTRLTVT.

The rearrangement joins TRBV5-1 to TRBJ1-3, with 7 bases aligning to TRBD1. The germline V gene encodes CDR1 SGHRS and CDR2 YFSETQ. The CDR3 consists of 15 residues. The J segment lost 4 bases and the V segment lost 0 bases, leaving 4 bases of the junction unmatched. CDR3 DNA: TGCGCCAGCAGCTTGGGACAGGGCACCGGAAACACCATATATTTT. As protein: CASSLGQGTGNTIYF.

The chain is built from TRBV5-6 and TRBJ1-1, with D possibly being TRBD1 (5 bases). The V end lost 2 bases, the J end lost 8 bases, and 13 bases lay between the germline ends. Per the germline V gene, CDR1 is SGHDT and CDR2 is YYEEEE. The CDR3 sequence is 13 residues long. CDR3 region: CASSFDTGLEAFF. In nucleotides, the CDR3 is TGTGCCAGCAGCTTCGACACAGGCCTAGAAGCTTTCTTT.

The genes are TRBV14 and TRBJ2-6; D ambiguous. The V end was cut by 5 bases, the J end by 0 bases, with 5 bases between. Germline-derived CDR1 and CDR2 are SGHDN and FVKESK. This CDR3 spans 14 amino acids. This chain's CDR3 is CASSAYSGANVLTF. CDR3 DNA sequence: TGTGCCAGCAGCGCGTACTCTGGGGCCAACGTCCTGACTTTC.

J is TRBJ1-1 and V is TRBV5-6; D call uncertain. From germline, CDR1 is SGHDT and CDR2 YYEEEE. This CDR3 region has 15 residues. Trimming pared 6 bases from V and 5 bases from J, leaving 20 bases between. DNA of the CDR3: TGTGCCAGCACCAAACTTACCCCAGCGAATACTGAAGCTTTCTTT. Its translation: CASTKLTPANTEAFF.

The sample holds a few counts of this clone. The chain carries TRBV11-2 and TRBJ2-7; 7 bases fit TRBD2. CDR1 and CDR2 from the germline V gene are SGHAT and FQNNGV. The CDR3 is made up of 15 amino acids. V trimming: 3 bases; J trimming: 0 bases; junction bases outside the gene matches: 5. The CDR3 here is CASSFSSGSSYEQYF. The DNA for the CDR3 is TGTGCCAGCAGCTTTTCTAGCGGAAGCTCCTACGAGCAGTACTTC.

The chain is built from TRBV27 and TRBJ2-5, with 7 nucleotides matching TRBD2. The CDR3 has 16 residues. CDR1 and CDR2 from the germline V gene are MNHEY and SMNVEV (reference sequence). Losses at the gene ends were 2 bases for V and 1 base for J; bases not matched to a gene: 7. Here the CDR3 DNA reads TGTGCCAGCAGTTTAGCTTTCCGGGAGGTCCAAGAGACCCAGTACTTC. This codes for CASSLAFREVQETQYF.

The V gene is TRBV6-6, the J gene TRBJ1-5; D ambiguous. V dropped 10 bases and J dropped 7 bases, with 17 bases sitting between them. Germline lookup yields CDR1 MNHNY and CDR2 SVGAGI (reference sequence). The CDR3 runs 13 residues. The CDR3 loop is CATKRTVEQPQHF. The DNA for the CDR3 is TGTGCCACGAAGAGAACAGTTGAACAGCCCCAGCATTTT.

The CDR3 DNA is TGTGCCAGCAGCCCCGGGACAGGAGCCGGCCCTAGCACAGATACGCAGTATTTT. Translating it yields CASSPGTGAGPSTDTQYF. This chain connects TRBV7-2 to TRBJ2-3; TRBD1 matches 8 bases. CDR1 and CDR2 (germline): SGHTA, FQGNSA. V lost 5 bases to trimming and J lost 0 bases; unmatched junction nucleotides: 13. The CDR3 runs 18 residues.

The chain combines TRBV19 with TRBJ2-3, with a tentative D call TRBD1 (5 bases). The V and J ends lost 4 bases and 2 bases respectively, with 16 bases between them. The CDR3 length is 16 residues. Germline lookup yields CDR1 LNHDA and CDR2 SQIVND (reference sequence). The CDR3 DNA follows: TGTGCCAGTAGTACACAACAGGAGATGGCCACAGATACGCAGTATTTT. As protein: CASSTQQEMATDTQYF.

The CDR3 sequence is CASSSRTSGQETQYF. The CDR3 bases are TGTGCCAGCAGCTCCCGGACTAGCGGACAAGAGACCCAGTACTTC. The rearrangement uses TRBV7-2 and TRBJ2-5; 10 positions agree with TRBD2. Germline-derived CDR1 and CDR2 are SGHTA and FQGNSA. The CDR3 totals 15 residues. The ends lost 4 bases at V and 2 bases at J; junction bases unmatched: 4. Full variable domain (remainder filled in from reference TRBV7-2 and TRBJ2-5): GAGVSQSPSNKVTEKGKDVELRCDPISGHTALYWYRQSLGQGLEFLIYFQGNSAPDKSGLPSDRFSAERTGGSVSTLTIQRTQQEDSAVYLCASSSRTSGQETQYFGPGTRLLVL.

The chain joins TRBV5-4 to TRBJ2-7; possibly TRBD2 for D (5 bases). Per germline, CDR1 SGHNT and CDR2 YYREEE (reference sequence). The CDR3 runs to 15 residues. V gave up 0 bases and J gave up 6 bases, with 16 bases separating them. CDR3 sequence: CASSLVGSIRSEQYF. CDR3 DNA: TGTGCCAGCAGCTTGGTAGGGAGCATTCGATCCGAGCAGTACTTC.

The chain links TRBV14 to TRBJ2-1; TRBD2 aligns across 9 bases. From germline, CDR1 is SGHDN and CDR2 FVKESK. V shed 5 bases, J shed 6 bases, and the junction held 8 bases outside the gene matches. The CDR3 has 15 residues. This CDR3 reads CASSEVAGEVNEQFF. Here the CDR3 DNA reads TGTGCCAGCAGCGAAGTAGCGGGAGAGGTCAATGAGCAGTTCTTC.

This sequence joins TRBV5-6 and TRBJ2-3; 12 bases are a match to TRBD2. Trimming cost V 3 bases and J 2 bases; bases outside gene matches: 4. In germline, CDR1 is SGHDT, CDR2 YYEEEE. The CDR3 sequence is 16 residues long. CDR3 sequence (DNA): TGTGCCAGCAGCTCCGGGACTAGCGGGCCCACAGATACGCAGTATTTT. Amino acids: CASSSGTSGPTDTQYF. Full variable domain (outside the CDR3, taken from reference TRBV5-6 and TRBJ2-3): DAGVTQSPTHLIKTRGQQVTLRCSPKSGHDTVSWYQQALGQGPQFIFQYYEEEERQRGNFPDRFSGHQFPNYSSELNVNALLLGDSALYLCASSSGTSGPTDTQYFGPGTRLTVL.

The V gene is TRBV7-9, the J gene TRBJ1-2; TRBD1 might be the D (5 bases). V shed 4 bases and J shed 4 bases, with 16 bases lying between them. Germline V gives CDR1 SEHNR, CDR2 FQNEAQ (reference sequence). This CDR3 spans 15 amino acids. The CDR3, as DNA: TGTGCCAGCAGCTCACCCGGAGAGACAGCCTATGGCTACACCTTC. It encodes CASSSPGETAYGYTF.

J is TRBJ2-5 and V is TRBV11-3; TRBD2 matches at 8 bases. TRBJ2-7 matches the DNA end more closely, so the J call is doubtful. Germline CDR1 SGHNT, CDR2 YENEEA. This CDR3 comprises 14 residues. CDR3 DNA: TGTGCCAGCAGCTCCAGCGGGAGTGGAGACGAGCAGTACTTC. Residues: CASSSSGSGDEQYF.

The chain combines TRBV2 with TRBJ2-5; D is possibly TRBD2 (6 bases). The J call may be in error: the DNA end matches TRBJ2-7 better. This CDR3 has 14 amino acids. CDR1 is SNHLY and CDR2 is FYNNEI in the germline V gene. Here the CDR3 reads CASDGGVWSYEQYF. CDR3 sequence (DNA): TGTGCCAGCGACGGAGGGGTTTGGTCCTACGAGCAGTACTTC.

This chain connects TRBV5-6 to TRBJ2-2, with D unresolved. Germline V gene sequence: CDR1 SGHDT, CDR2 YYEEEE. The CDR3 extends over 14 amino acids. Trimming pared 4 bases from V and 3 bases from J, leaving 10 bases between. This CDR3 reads CASSPGEYTGELFF. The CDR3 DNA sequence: TGTGCCAGCAGCCCCGGAGAATACACCGGGGAGCTGTTTTTT.

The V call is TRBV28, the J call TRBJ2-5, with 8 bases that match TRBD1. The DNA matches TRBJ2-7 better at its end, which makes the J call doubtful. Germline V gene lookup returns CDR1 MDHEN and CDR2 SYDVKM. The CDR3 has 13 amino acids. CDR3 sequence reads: CASVDRAPYEQYF. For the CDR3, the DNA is TGTGCCAGCGTGGACAGGGCCCCCTACGAGCAGTACTTC.

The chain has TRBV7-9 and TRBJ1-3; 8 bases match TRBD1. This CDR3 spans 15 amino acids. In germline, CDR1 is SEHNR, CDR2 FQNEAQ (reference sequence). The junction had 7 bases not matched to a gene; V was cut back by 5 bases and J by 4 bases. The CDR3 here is CASSPYGQGGNTIYF. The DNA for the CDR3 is TGTGCCAGCAGCCCTTATGGACAGGGAGGAAACACCATATATTTT.

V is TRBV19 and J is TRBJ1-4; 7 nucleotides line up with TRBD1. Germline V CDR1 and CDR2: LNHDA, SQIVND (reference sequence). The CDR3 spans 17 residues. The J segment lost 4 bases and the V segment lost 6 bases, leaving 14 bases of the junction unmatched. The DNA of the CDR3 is TGTGCCAGTAGCAAAACCACAGGGGTTGGTTTTAATGAAAAACTGTTTTTT. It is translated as CASSKTTGVGFNEKLFF.

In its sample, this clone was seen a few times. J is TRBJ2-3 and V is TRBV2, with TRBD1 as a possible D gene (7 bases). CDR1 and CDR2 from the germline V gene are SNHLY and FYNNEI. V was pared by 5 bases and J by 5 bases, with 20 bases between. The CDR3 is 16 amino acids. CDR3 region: CASSTQGGPPKDTQYF. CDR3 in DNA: TGTGCCAGCAGTACTCAGGGGGGACCACCAAAAGATACGCAGTATTTT.

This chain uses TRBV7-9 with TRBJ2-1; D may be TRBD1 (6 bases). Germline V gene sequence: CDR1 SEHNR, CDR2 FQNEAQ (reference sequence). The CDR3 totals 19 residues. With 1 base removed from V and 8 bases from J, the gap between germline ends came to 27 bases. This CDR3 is CASSLDGGATGFYFDEQFF. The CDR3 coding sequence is TGTGCCAGCAGCTTAGATGGTGGGGCTACAGGGTTTTATTTTGATGAGCAGTTCTTC. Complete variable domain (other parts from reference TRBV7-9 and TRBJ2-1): DTGVSQNPRHKITKRGQNVTFRCDPISEHNRLYWYRQTLGQGPEFLTYFQNEAQLEKSRLLSDRFSAERPKGSFSTLEIQRTEQGDSAMYLCASSLDGGATGFYFDEQFFGPGTRLTVL.

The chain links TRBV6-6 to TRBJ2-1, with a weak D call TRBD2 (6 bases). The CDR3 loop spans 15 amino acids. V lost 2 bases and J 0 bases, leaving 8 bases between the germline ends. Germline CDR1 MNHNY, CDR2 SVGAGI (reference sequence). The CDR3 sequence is CASSYETSSYNEQFF. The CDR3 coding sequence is TGTGCCAGCAGTTACGAGACTAGCTCCTACAATGAGCAGTTCTTC.

The DNA of the CDR3 is TGTGCCAGCAGTATCCTGACTGGAGGGACAGATACGCAGTATTTT. This translates into CASSILTGGTDTQYF. The chain employs TRBV28 and TRBJ2-3; D may be TRBD2 (6 bases). CDR3 size: 15 residues. V was trimmed by 5 bases and J by 3 bases, leaving 15 bases between them. Germline V CDR1 and CDR2: MDHEN, SYDVKM.

The CDR3 is CASRRLAGPTGELFF. CDR3 bases: TGTGCCAGCAGGAGACTAGCGGGACCCACCGGGGAGCTGTTTTTT. The V gene is TRBV2, the J gene TRBJ2-2; 11 bases are a match to TRBD2. Trimming took 6 bases from V and 4 from J; bases not matched to a gene: 4. The germline V gene has CDR1 SNHLY and CDR2 FYNNEI. CDR3 length: 15 residues.